The clone carrying this T cell receptor beta chain was counted once. What it binds is unknown. The data were obtained in a study of Ad26.COV2.S vaccination and SARS-CoV-2 variants. Regarding the study as a whole: From the TCR breadth and depth analyses, total T cell responses may have been underestimated.

Method: immunoSEQ multiplex PCR; TCRdb's copy keeps in-frame clones and lacks some. Among around 320,000 clones, around 84% were seen once, and the ten largest hold under 2%. Treatment meaning: around 19 received Ad26.COV2.S at low or high dose, single or two shots; roughly 5 received placebo; per-sample allocation not given. Material that was analyzed had been drawn on day 63 after the first vaccine or placebo injection. The CDR3 consists of 13 residues. Between the trimmed V and J ends, which lost 5 bases and 6 bases, there was a span of 11 bases. From germline, CDR1 is SGHNT and CDR2 YENEEA. The TCR comes from a person between 18 and 65 years old who received the Ad26.COV2.S COVID-19 vaccine or a placebo. This rearrangement joins TRBV11-3 to TRBJ2-1; D ambiguous. Material: peripheral blood, obtained in a trial of Ad26.COV2.S vaccine versus placebo. The CDR3 sequence is CASSQSWGNEQFF. Written as DNA, the CDR3 is TGTGCCAGCAGCCAGAGTTGGGGCAATGAGCAGTTCTTC.